These T cell receptor beta chains were read from a single sample in a study of beta chain features in type 1 diabetes. Profiling relied on immunoSEQ multiplex PCR, and the TCRdb table lists in-frame clones only, not all of them. The table lists under 25,000 clones, 50% to 70% of them singletons. Material: stem cell memory CD4+ T cells from blood. The receptor source for this set is a man aged 18 to 30 with type 1 diabetes. Both conserved end residues are part of each CDR3. The D gene is left open where the match is weak. Where a row states a size, it is once, few, many or the class of an expanded clone; other rows omit it.

TRBJ1-2,13,-,TRBD1,TRBV7-2,TGTGCCAGCAGCTTAAACAGGGGACGGGGCTACACCTTC,CASSLNRGRGYTF
TRBJ2-2,16,-,TRBD2,TRBV18,TGTGCCAGCTCCCAAGGACTAGCGGGGGTGCTCGGGGAGCTGTTTTTT,CASSQGLAGVLGELFF
TRBJ2-1,15,-,TRBD1,TRBV19,TGTGCCAGTAGTTTTCGACAGGGAAGGACGTCGGAGCAGTTCTTC,CASSFRQGRTSEQFF
TRBJ1-3,15,-,-,TRBV30,TGTGCCTGGAGCCCCGGTAGCCAGCAGGGGAACACCATATATTTT,CAWSPGSQQGNTIYF
TRBJ2-5,16,-,TRBD2,TRBV9,TGTGCCAGCAGCGTTTCTGGGACTAGCCCCCAAGAGACCCAGTACTTC,CASSVSGTSPQETQYF
TRBJ2-3,14,-,-,TRBV6-5,TGTGCCAGCAGTTATATGTGGGGGGCAGATACGCAGTATTTT,CASSYMWGADTQYF
TRBJ2-7,13,-,TRBD2,TRBV11-2,TGTGCCAGCAGCCCTAGCGGGGGGGCCGAGCAGTACTTC,CASSPSGGAEQYF
TRBJ2-7,14,-,-,TRBV27,TGTGCCAGCAGTCATAGACCTAGCGACTACGAGCAGTACTTC,CASSHRPSDYEQYF
TRBJ2-5,16,-,TRBD2,TRBV5-1,TGCGCCAGCAGCTTGGGGCTAGCGGGCTCGGGGGAGACCCAGTACTTC,CASSLGLAGSGETQYF
TRBJ2-7,18,-,TRBD1,TRBV28,TGTGCCAGCAGAAATTACGGAGCGACAGGGGCCAGCTCCTACGAGCAGTACTTC,CASRNYGATGASSYEQYF
TRBJ2-5,15,-,TRBD1,TRBV29-1,TGCAGCGTTGAGGGAGGACAGGGGGCGGGGGAGACCCAGTACTTC,CSVEGGQGAGETQYF
TRBJ2-1,17,-,TRBD2,TRBV18,TGTGCCAGCTCACCATTTCGGGGCGGGGGGGACAGCAATGAGCAGTTCTTC,CASSPFRGGGDSNEQFF
TRBJ1-2,15,-,-,TRBV7-2,TGTGCCAGCACCGTCCCCAGGGAAAATGTCCGGGGCTACACCTTC,CASTVPRENVRGYTF
TRBJ2-5,16,-,TRBD2,TRBV27,TGTGCCAGCACCCCAAGGACTAGCGGGAGAGGGGAGACCCAGTACTTC,CASTPRTSGRGETQYF
TRBJ1-1,14,-,TRBD1,TRBV30,TGTGCCTGGAGTACGGGACAGGGGTGGACTGAAGCTTTCTTT,CAWSTGQGWTEAFF
TRBJ2-1,14,-,-,TRBV7-2,TGTGCCAGCAGCTCAAGGGGTACCTACAATGAGCAGTTCTTC,CASSSRGTYNEQFF
TRBJ2-2,17,-,TRBD2,TRBV5-1,TGCGCCAGCAGCCAGCGCCGGACTAGCGGTAACACCGGGGAGCTGTTTTTT,CASSQRRTSGNTGELFF
TRBJ2-7,16,-,TRBD1,TRBV30,TGTGCCTGGAGCCTTAGTCTATCGGGACAGAGGTACGAGCAGTACTTC,CAWSLSLSGQRYEQYF
TRBJ2-2,16,few,-,TRBV18,TGTGCCAGCTCACCACTGACACCCGCGAACACCGGGGAGCTGTTTTTT,CASSPLTPANTGELFF
TRBJ2-5,14,-,TRBD2,TRBV6-1,TGTGCCAGCAACGGACTAGCTGGCCGAGAGACCCAGTACTTC,CASNGLAGRETQYF
TRBJ2-7,12,-,-,TRBV29-1,TGCAGCGTTGAACGGGGTACCTACGAGCAGTACTTC,CSVERGTYEQYF
TRBJ1-1,12,-,-,TRBV29-1,TGCAGCGTTATCACCGGGAACACTGAAGCTTTCTTT,CSVITGNTEAFF
TRBJ2-5,12,-,-,TRBV5-1,TGCGCCAGCAGAGCAGGTTCAGAGACCCAGTACTTC,CASRAGSETQYF
TRBJ2-2,15,few,-,TRBV19,TGTGCCAGTAGTATGCCAGGGCGGCGCACCGGGGAGCTGTTTTTT,CASSMPGRRTGELFF
TRBJ2-5,14,-,TRBD2,TRBV28,TGTGCCAGCAGAGACCTACTAGCGACAGAGACCCAGTACTTC,CASRDLLATETQYF
TRBJ2-4,16,-,TRBD2,TRBV7-2,TGTGCCAGCAGCTCCCGCGGGGGGGGACAGCTAAGTATTCAGTACTTC,CASSSRGGGQLSIQYF
TRBJ1-1,14,-,-,TRBV5-1,TGCGCCAGCAGCTTCTCAGGAACGAACACTGAAGCTTTCTTT,CASSFSGTNTEAFF
TRBJ2-5,13,few,-,TRBV2,TGTGCCAGCAGTTATATAGAGCAAGAGACCCAGTACTTC,CASSYIEQETQYF
TRBJ1-4,16,-,-,TRBV18,TGTGCCAGCTCACCACGGAGTTATGCAACTAATGAAAAACTGTTTTTT,CASSPRSYATNEKLFF
TRBJ2-1,18,once,TRBD2,TRBV7-2,TGTGCCAGCAGCTTAAGTGGGACCTCAGCGGGAGGGCCGGGTGAGCAGTTCTTC,CASSLSGTSAGGPGEQFF
TRBJ2-5,15,-,TRBD2,TRBV11-3,TGTGCCAGCAGCTTAGGCGGGGGGCGCAGTGAGACCCAGTACTTC,CASSLGGGRSETQYF
TRBJ2-4,14,-,TRBD1,TRBV2,TGTGCCAGCAGCAGGGACAGATTTGAAAACATTCAGTACTTC,CASSRDRFENIQYF
TRBJ2-5,13,-,-,TRBV11-2,TGTGCCAGCAGCTTAGGCGGACAAGAGACCCAGTACTTC,CASSLGGQETQYF
TRBJ2-4,16,-,-,TRBV14,TGTGCCAGCAGCCAAGGTCGGCGGGGGCCAAAAAACATTCAGTACTTC,CASSQGRRGPKNIQYF
TRBJ1-6,16,-,-,TRBV27,TGTGCCACCATGGGCCTATCGGGACTTCATAATTCACCCCTCCACTTT,CATMGLSGLHNSPLHF
TRBJ2-7,16,-,TRBD2,TRBV5-1,TGCGCCAGCAGCCTCCTACTAGCGGATAGCTCCTACGAGCAGTACTTC,CASSLLLADSSYEQYF
TRBJ2-7,15,-,-,TRBV5-5,TGTGCCAGCAGCTCGCCGGGACTCCTCGACTACGAGCAGTACTTC,CASSSPGLLDYEQYF